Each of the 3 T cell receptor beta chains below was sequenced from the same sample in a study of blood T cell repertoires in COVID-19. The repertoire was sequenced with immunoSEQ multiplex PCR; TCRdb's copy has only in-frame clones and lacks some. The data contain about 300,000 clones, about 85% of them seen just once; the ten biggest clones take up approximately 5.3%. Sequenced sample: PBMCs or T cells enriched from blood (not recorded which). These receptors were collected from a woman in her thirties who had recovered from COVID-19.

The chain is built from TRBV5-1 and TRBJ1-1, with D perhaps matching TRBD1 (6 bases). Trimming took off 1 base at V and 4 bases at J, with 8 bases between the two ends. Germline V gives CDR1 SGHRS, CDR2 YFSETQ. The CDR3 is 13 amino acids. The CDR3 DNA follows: TGCGCCAGCAGCTTGAGCAGGGGCACTGAAGCTTTCTTT. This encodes CASSLSRGTEAFF.

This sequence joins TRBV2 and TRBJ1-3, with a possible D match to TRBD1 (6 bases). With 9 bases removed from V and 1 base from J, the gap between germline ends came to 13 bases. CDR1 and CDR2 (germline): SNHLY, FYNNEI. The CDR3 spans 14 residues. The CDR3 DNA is TGTGCCAGAAACGACAGGTTGTCTGGAAACACCATATATTTT. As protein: CARNDRLSGNTIYF. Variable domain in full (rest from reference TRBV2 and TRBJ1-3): EPEVTQTPSHQVTQMGQEVILRCVPISNHLYFYWYRQILGQKVEFLVSFYNNEISEKSEIFDDQFSVERPDGSNFTLKIRSTKLEDSAMYFCARNDRLSGNTIYFGEGSWLTVV.

Here the CDR3 DNA reads TGTGCCAGCAGCACCCGGAACAGGGAAGGTAACACTGAAGCTTTCTTT. It yields the protein CASSTRNREGNTEAFF. This chain joins TRBV7-2 and TRBJ1-1; D possibly corresponds to TRBD1 (6 bases). Germline assignment: CDR1 SGHTA and CDR2 FQGNSA. This CDR3 spans 16 amino acids. Trimming removed 5 bases from V and 2 bases from J, with 18 bases in between.